The 23 T cell receptor beta chains given below trace back to one sample, sequenced in a study of Tregs in tolerant kidney transplant recipients. Assay: immunoSEQ multiplex PCR; the TCRdb copy retains only in-frame clones and omits some. The table has 98,000 or so clones, around 90% seen once. The sample was CD4+ T cells from blood, taken before the transplant. The source of these receptors is a human donor who received a combined kidney and bone marrow transplant.

The J gene is TRBJ2-3, the V gene TRBV6-5, with TRBD1 matching over 8 bases. This CDR3 is built from 15 residues. From germline, CDR1 is MNHEY and CDR2 SVGAGI. V dropped 2 bases and J dropped 0; count of bases not matched to a gene: 1. In nucleotides, the CDR3 is TGTGCCAGCAGTTACGGACAGGGAAGCACAGATACGCAGTATTTT. It translates to CASSYGQGSTDTQYF.

The rearrangement joins TRBV6-6 to TRBJ1-3; weak D call: TRBD1 (5 bases). With 6 bases removed from V and 8 bases from J, the gap between germline ends came to 8 bases. Per germline, CDR1 MNHNY and CDR2 SVGAGI (reference sequence). This CDR3 region has 11 residues. In nucleotides, the CDR3 is TGTGCCAGCAGGGGCAGGGACACCATATATTTT. Protein product: CASRGRDTIYF.

V gene TRBV4-3 combines with J gene TRBJ1-1, with D uncertain. Trimming took off 0 bases at V and 0 bases at J, with 8 bases between the two ends. The germline CDR1 and CDR2 sequences are LGHNA and YSLEER. The CDR3 contains 15 residues. The CDR3 DNA reads as TGCGCCAGCAGCCAAGATGCGGGTATGAACACTGAAGCTTTCTTT. This sequence encodes CASSQDAGMNTEAFF.

The genes are TRBV7-2 and TRBJ1-4; TRBD1 is a possible D gene (5 bases). V was pared by 3 bases and J by 7 bases, with 15 bases between. CDR3 size: 15 residues. Germline assignment: CDR1 SGHTA and CDR2 FQGNSA. The CDR3 bases are TGTGCCAGCAGCTTTATAGCCCAGCAGGGTGAAAAACTGTTTTTT. Protein: CASSFIAQQGEKLFF.

The count of this clone is one. The V gene is TRBV28, the J gene TRBJ2-3, with a possible D match to TRBD2 (6 bases). CDR1 is MDHEN and CDR2 is SYDVKM in the germline V gene. The CDR3 covers 12 residues. V was trimmed by 11 bases and J by 4 bases, leaving 13 bases between them. For the CDR3, the DNA is TGTGCCTCCGATACTAGCCCAGATACGCAGTATTTT. It yields the protein CASDTSPDTQYF.

This clone has only one observation. The CDR3 DNA reads as TGTGCCAGCTTGATCGACAGGGGGGGCAATCAGCCCCAGCATTTT. It translates to CASLIDRGGNQPQHF. The chain uses TRBV18 and TRBJ1-5; TRBD1 matches at 9 bases. The trim removed 7 bases at V and 2 bases at J, leaving 6 bases unmatched. The germline V gene has CDR1 KGHSH and CDR2 LQKENI. There are 15 residues in the CDR3.

This clone was seen once. CDR3 coding DNA: TGTGCCAGCAGTTACCCCGGTCAGCCCCAGCATTTT. Translation: CASSYPGQPQHF. This chain joins TRBV6-5 and TRBJ1-5; D remains ambiguous. Trimming shortened V by 2 bases and J by 6 bases, and 5 bases separated the two germline ends. The CDR3 extends over 12 amino acids. The germline V gene encodes CDR1 MNHEY and CDR2 SVGAGI.

The genes are TRBV5-1 and TRBJ1-1, with a possible D match to TRBD1 (6 bases). Germline V gene sequence: CDR1 SGHRS, CDR2 YFSETQ. Deletions cut 2 bases from V and 4 bases from J, with 12 bases between. This CDR3 has 14 amino acids. The CDR3 nucleotides are TGCGCCAGCAGCTTAGGGGGTTCCAGCACTGAAGCTTTCTTT. This codes for CASSLGGSSTEAFF.

There are a few counts of this clone. The V and J genes are TRBV13 and TRBJ1-1; no clear D. V lost 2 bases, J lost 1 base, and 8 bases lay in between. CDR3 length: 14 amino acids. Germline lookup yields CDR1 PRHDT and CDR2 FYEKMQ (reference sequence). CDR3 DNA: TGTGCCAGCAGCTTACGTCCAGGGAACACTGAAGCTTTCTTT. It specifies CASSLRPGNTEAFF.

The rearrangement links TRBV5-6 to TRBJ1-1; 8 bases align to TRBD1. The CDR3 is 13 amino acids. Germline V lookup: CDR1 SGHDT, CDR2 YYEEEE. Trimming took 4 bases from V and 11 from J; bases not matched to a gene: 10. The CDR3 sequence: CASSPDRVRQAFF. The CDR3 nucleotides are TGTGCCAGCAGCCCGGACAGGGTAAGGCAGGCTTTCTTT.

The chain is built from TRBV27 and TRBJ1-2; weak D call: TRBD1 (5 bases). Germline V CDR1 and CDR2: MNHEY, SMNVEV (reference sequence). The CDR3 is made up of 13 amino acids. Trimming left V 3 bases short and J 2 bases short, with 7 bases between. CDR3 protein: CASSFSGNYGYTF. In DNA, the CDR3 is TGTGCCAGCAGTTTTTCAGGGAACTATGGCTACACCTTC.

This clone was observed once. This chain connects TRBV7-8 to TRBJ2-3; 12 nucleotides line up with TRBD1. This CDR3 is built from 16 residues. Trimming took 4 bases from V and 6 from J; bases not matched to a gene: 8. Per the germline V gene, CDR1 is SGHVS and CDR2 is FQNEAQ. CDR3 DNA: TGTGCCAGCAGCTCACGCTGGGACAGGGGGCGCGATACGCAGTATTTT. Its translation is CASSSRWDRGRDTQYF. Combining the CDR3 with reference TRBV7-8 and TRBJ2-3 gives the whole variable domain GAGVSQSPRYKVAKRGQDVALRCDPISGHVSLFWYQQALGQGPEFLTYFQNEAQLDKSGLPSDRFFAERPEGSVSTLKIQRTQQEDSAVYLCASSSRWDRGRDTQYFGPGTRLTVL.

The CDR3 loop reads CASSYNQVGNTEAFF. CDR3 in DNA: TGTGCCAGCAGTTACAATCAGGTTGGGAACACTGAAGCTTTCTTT. This sequence joins TRBV6-5 and TRBJ1-1; no reliable D call. Germline assignment: CDR1 MNHEY and CDR2 SVGAGI. The ends were cut back, 2 bases at V and 1 base at J, with 11 bases in the middle. This CDR3 is built from 15 residues.

The chain combines TRBV19 with TRBJ2-5; 10 bases are shared with TRBD2. From germline, CDR1 is LNHDA and CDR2 SQIVND (reference sequence). Losses at the gene ends were 5 bases for V and 5 bases for J; bases not matched to a gene: 11. The length of the CDR3 is 16 residues. The CDR3 bases are TGTGCCAGTAGTTCCGTTAAGCGGGGGGGCGGGGAGACCCAGTACTTC. Its translation is CASSSVKRGGGETQYF.

This chain links TRBV28 with TRBJ2-7, with D unclear. The CDR3 runs to 12 residues. Germline V gene sequence: CDR1 MDHEN, CDR2 SYDVKM. The V gene lost 2 bases and the J gene lost 2 bases, with 4 bases spanning the gap. The CDR3 here is CASSLIAYEQYF. The CDR3 bases are TGTGCCAGCAGTTTAATAGCCTACGAGCAGTACTTC. Complete variable domain (other parts from reference TRBV28 and TRBJ2-7): DVKVTQSSRYLVKRTGEKVFLECVQDMDHENMFWYRQDPGLGLRLIYFSYDVKMKEKGDIPEGYSVSREKKERFSLILESASTNQTSMYLCASSLIAYEQYFGPGTRLTVT.

The chain joins TRBV5-1 to TRBJ2-7, with 8 nucleotides matching TRBD1. With V trimmed by 1 base and J by 3 bases, 6 bases remained unmatched. CDR3 length equals 15 residues. Germline V gene data show CDR1 as SGHRS and CDR2 as YFSETQ. CDR3 sequence reads: CASSLSVTGDYEQYF. The CDR3 DNA is TGCGCCAGCAGCTTGTCCGTGACAGGGGACTACGAGCAGTACTTC.

The chain joins TRBV6-4 to TRBJ1-2; D is uncertain. Trimming stripped 7 bases from V and 0 bases from J, with 12 bases between. The germline V gene has CDR1 MRHNA and CDR2 SNTAGT. The CDR3 loop spans 14 amino acids. In nucleotides, the CDR3 is TGTGCCAGCACCCGAGAGAGAGCTAACTATGGCTACACCTTC. This codes for CASTRERANYGYTF.

The V and J genes are TRBV11-2 and TRBJ2-2, with 10 bases lining up with TRBD2. V lost 5 bases, J lost 1 base, and 4 bases stayed unmatched. CDR3 length equals 16 residues. Looked up from germline, CDR1 is SGHAT and CDR2 is FQNNGV. The CDR3 loop is CASSPGLAENTGELFF. DNA for the CDR3: TGTGCCAGCAGCCCAGGACTAGCGGAGAACACCGGGGAGCTGTTTTTT.

This clone was picked up a small number of times. The chain joins TRBV28 to TRBJ1-6; D perhaps matches TRBD1 (6 bases). CDR1 MDHEN and CDR2 SYDVKM come from the germline V gene. The CDR3 loop spans 17 amino acids. Trimming cost V 4 bases and J 4 bases, with 17 bases left between them. CDR3 coding DNA: TGTGCCAGCAGTTCTCTGACAGGACAAGCATATAATTCACCCCTCCACTTT. Translation gives CASSSLTGQAYNSPLHF.

The chain uses TRBV11-2 and TRBJ2-3, with D possibly TRBD1 on 5 matching bases. Germline assignment: CDR1 SGHAT and CDR2 FQNNGV. There are 15 residues in the CDR3. Trimming pared 4 bases from V and 2 bases from J, leaving 13 bases between. The CDR3 coding sequence is TGTGCCAGCAGCTCCGGAACAGGATACACAGATACGCAGTATTTT. Its translation is CASSSGTGYTDTQYF.

J is TRBJ2-5 and V is TRBV4-3, with TRBD1 matching 7 bases. The CDR3 extends over 14 amino acids. J was trimmed by 3 bases and V by 4 bases; bases with no gene match: 5. CDR1 and CDR2 from the germline V gene are LGHNA and YSLEER. CDR3 DNA: TGCGCCAGCAGCCCTACCCAGGGGGAAGAGACCCAGTACTTC. Translating it yields CASSPTQGEETQYF.

This chain links TRBV10-3 with TRBJ2-7; no definite D call. Trimming removed 3 bases at V and 3 bases at J, with 6 bases between. The CDR3 is made up of 12 amino acids. Germline V gene data show CDR1 as ENHRY and CDR2 as SYGVKD. In DNA, the CDR3 is TGTGCCATCAGTGAAGTGAGCTACGAGCAGTACTTC. Its translation: CAISEVSYEQYF.

The V gene is TRBV28, the J gene TRBJ2-1; 9 bases line up with TRBD2. The V gene end was trimmed by 6 bases and the J gene end by 7 bases; junction bases not matched to a gene: 7. CDR1 and CDR2 from the germline V gene are MDHEN and SYDVKM. This CDR3 has 14 amino acids. The CDR3 protein is CASSAGGPRNEQFF. The DNA for the CDR3 is TGTGCCAGCAGCGCGGGAGGGCCGAGGAATGAGCAGTTCTTC.